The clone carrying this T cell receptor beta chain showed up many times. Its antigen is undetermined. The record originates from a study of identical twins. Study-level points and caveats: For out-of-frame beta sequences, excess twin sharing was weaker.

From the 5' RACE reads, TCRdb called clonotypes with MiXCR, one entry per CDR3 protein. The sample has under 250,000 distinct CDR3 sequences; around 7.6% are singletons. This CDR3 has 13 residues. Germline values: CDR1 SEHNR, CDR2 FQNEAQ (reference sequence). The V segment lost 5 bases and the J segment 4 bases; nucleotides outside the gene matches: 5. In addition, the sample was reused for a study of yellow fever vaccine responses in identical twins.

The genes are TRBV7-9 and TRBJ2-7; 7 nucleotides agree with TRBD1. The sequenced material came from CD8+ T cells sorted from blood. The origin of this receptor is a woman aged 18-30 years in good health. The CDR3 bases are TGTGCCAGCAGCAAAGGGACAGCGTACGAGCAGTACTTC. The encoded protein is CASSKGTAYEQYF.